One sample yielded the 27 T cell receptor beta chains listed below, sequenced in a study of response to subunit inactivated influenza vaccine. TCRdb re-called the RT-PCR reads with MiXCR, one entry per CDR3 protein. The profile covers roughly 500,000 distinct CDR3 sequences, with 20% to 25% appearing a single time and 2.5% to 3% taken by the ten largest. The same sample was also studied in work on T cells expressing NK-cell markers. As reported in that work: 5'RACE template switching with UMIs generated TCR beta cDNA.

Sequenced here: CD4+ T cells sorted from PBMCs, sampled roughly 12 days after vaccination. These receptor sequences come from a man aged 50-59 years who received an inactivated influenza vaccine.

The chain combines TRBV7-3 with TRBJ2-1; 10 nucleotides agree with TRBD2. CDR1 is SGHTA, CDR2 FQGTGA, per germline. The CDR3 is 16 amino acids. V shed 5 bases, J shed 9 bases, and the junction held 13 bases outside the gene matches. Here the CDR3 reads CASSPRPLAGASEQFF. CDR3 bases: TGTGCCAGCAGCCCTAGACCTCTAGCGGGAGCGAGTGAGCAGTTCTTC.

This sequence joins TRBV5-1 and TRBJ2-1, with D maybe TRBD1 (5 bases). This CDR3 comprises 14 residues. Germline loops: CDR1 SGHRS, CDR2 YFSETQ. The CDR3 nucleotides are TGCGCACGCAGCTTGGTGTCAGGGATTCATGAGCAGTTCTTC. Translated, it gives CARSLVSGIHEQFF.

The chain joins TRBV7-9 to TRBJ1-4; D remains ambiguous. CDR3 length: 14 residues. Germline CDR1 SEHNR, CDR2 FQNEAQ (reference sequence). V lost 2 bases and J lost 5, with 9 bases in between. The CDR3 spells CASSLLGQNEKLFF. CDR3 bases: TGTGCCAGCAGCTTACTTGGGCAGAATGAAAAACTGTTTTTT.

This clonotype was detected a few times. The chain links TRBV20-1 to TRBJ1-2, with TRBD1 matching over 7 bases. Germline-derived CDR1 and CDR2 are DFQATT and SNEGSKA (reference sequence). The CDR3 totals 12 residues. CDR3 in amino acids: CRGMGQGGGYTF. The CDR3 region has the DNA TGCAGAGGGATGGGGCAGGGGGGCGGCTACACCTTC.

Here the CDR3 DNA reads TGTGCCAGCAGCGTAGGGGTTAGCTGGTCCAATACAGATACGCAGTATTTT. Protein product: CASSVGVSWSNTDTQYF. V gene TRBV9 combines with J gene TRBJ2-3; D uncertain. The CDR3 sequence is 17 residues long. Germline assignment: CDR1 SGDLS and CDR2 YYNGEE. The V end was cut by 0 bases, the J end by 3 bases, with 17 bases between.

The chain employs TRBV5-1 and TRBJ1-5, with 9 bases identical to TRBD1. With V trimmed by 0 bases and J by 7 bases, 5 bases remained unmatched. The CDR3 length is 15 residues. Germline V gene lookup returns CDR1 SGHRS and CDR2 YFSETQ. The CDR3 DNA is TGCGCCAGCAGCTTGGAACAGGGGGCAGGACAGCCCCAGCATTTT. Translation gives CASSLEQGAGQPQHF.

As for this clonotype: A much bigger clone sits one base away, suggesting this may be a read error. This chain uses TRBV20-1 with TRBJ2-1; no definite D call. Germline loops: CDR1 DFQATT, CDR2 SNEGSKA (reference sequence). The length of the CDR3 is 10 residues. Trimming pared 4 bases from V and 5 bases from J, leaving 3 bases between. Written as DNA, the CDR3 is TGCAGTGCTACCAACAATGAGCAGTTCTTC. It codes for CSATNNEQFF.

The chain has TRBV4-3 and TRBJ2-2; D possibly corresponds to TRBD1 (5 bases). There are 16 residues in the CDR3. Germline V gene lookup returns CDR1 LGHNA and CDR2 YSLEER. V was shortened by 0 bases and J by 6 bases, with 14 bases between the two germline ends. The CDR3 loop reads CASSQELVRGAGELFF. Here the CDR3 DNA reads TGCGCCAGCAGCCAAGAGTTGGTTAGGGGTGCCGGGGAGCTGTTTTTT.

Written as DNA, the CDR3 is TGTGCCAGCAGCCAAAGCAGGGGCAATACAGATACGCAGTATTTT. As protein: CASSQSRGNTDTQYF. The chain couples TRBV3-1 to TRBJ2-3; D might be TRBD1 (6 bases). The CDR3 spans 15 residues. In germline, CDR1 is LGHDT, CDR2 YNNKEL (reference sequence). Deletions cut 2 bases from V and 3 bases from J, with 12 bases between.

This chain links TRBV5-1 with TRBJ2-3; 7 positions agree with TRBD2. The junction had 5 bases not matched to a gene; V was cut back by 8 bases and J by 2 bases. Germline-derived CDR1 and CDR2 are SGHRS and YFSETQ. This CDR3 region has 13 residues. CDR3 sequence: CASRRGDTDTQYF. The CDR3 nucleotides read TGCGCCAGTCGTCGGGGGGACACAGATACGCAGTATTTT.

This clonotype turned up a few times. This chain uses TRBV20-1 with TRBJ2-5; the match to TRBD2 covers 10 bases. V dropped 5 bases and J dropped 3; count of bases not matched to a gene: 9. Looked up from germline, CDR1 is DFQATT and CDR2 is SNEGSKA (reference sequence). The CDR3 is 15 residues long. DNA for the CDR3: TGCAGTGCTGGTCTTCTAGCGGGGGTAGAAGAGACCCAGTACTTC. This codes for CSAGLLAGVEETQYF.

This chain connects TRBV6-1 to TRBJ1-4, with D possibly matching TRBD1 (5 bases). The germline CDR1 and CDR2 sequences are MNHNS and SASEGT. The CDR3 extends over 15 amino acids. Trimming cost V 6 bases and J 7 bases, with 18 bases left between them. The CDR3 DNA reads TGTGCCAGCAGCCGTTTGTTCGGGGGAGGTGAAAAACTGTTTTTT. It is translated as CASSRLFGGGEKLFF.

The chain has TRBV4-3 and TRBJ2-1; TRBD1 or TRBD2 may be the D gene (5 bases each). Germline-derived CDR1 and CDR2 are LGHNA and YSLEER. This CDR3 comprises 17 residues. The V gene lost 0 bases and the J gene lost 0 bases, with 12 bases spanning the gap. The CDR3 nucleotides are TGCGCCAGCAGCCAAGAGGGGTGGGGGAGCTCCTACAATGAGCAGTTCTTC. Protein product: CASSQEGWGSSYNEQFF.

The V and J genes are TRBV29-1 and TRBJ1-1; TRBD1 matches at 8 bases. The CDR3 loop spans 14 amino acids. From germline, CDR1 is SQVTM and CDR2 ANQGSEA. The V gene end was trimmed by 5 bases and the J gene end by 1 base; junction bases not matched to a gene: 6. CDR3 protein: CSVLDRVKNTEAFF. In DNA form, the CDR3 reads TGCAGCGTTCTGGACAGGGTAAAGAACACTGAAGCTTTCTTT.

CDR3 sequence (DNA): TGTGCCAGCAGTTTTGCTGCCAGGGAAGATACGCAGTATTTT. This translates into CASSFAAREDTQYF. The chain is built from TRBV12-3 or TRBV12-4 and TRBJ2-3; possible D gene TRBD1, 5 bases. This CDR3 has 14 residues. With 3 bases removed from V and 5 bases from J, the gap between germline ends came to 12 bases.

This clonotype occurred a few times. This chain links TRBV5-1 with TRBJ1-4; unclear D gene. Germline V gives CDR1 SGHRS, CDR2 YFSETQ. CDR3 length: 16 amino acids. With 5 bases removed from V and 0 bases from J, the gap between germline ends came to 14 bases. The CDR3 protein is CASSPGTYATNEKLFF. CDR3 coding DNA: TGCGCCAGCAGTCCCGGAACATATGCAACTAATGAAAAACTGTTTTTT. The full variable domain, completed using reference TRBV5-1 and TRBJ1-4, is KAGVTQTPRYLIKTRGQQVTLSCSPISGHRSVSWYQQTPGQGLQFLFEYFSETQRNKGNFPGRFSGRQFSNSRSEMNVSTLELGDSALYLCASSPGTYATNEKLFFGSGTQLSVL.

The chain carries TRBV6-2 or TRBV6-3 and TRBJ1-5; no clear D gene. Germline CDR1 and CDR2: MNHEY and SVGEGT. CDR3 length: 12 residues. Between the trimmed V and J ends, which lost 6 bases and 6 bases, there was a span of 9 bases. For the CDR3, the DNA is TGTGCCAGCAGGGACCTAAGTCAGCCCCAGCATTTT. Its protein product is CASRDLSQPQHF.

The chain is built from TRBV20-1 and TRBJ2-5; 10 bases are a match to TRBD2. Per the germline V gene, CDR1 is DFQATT and CDR2 is SNEGSKA (reference sequence). V lost 2 bases to trimming and J lost 7 bases; unmatched junction nucleotides: 16. The CDR3 has 17 amino acids. CDR3 in DNA: TGCAGTGCTAGATCACTTCTAGCGGGAGAAGGCCTGGGGACCCAGTACTTC. The encoded protein is CSARSLLAGEGLGTQYF.

The rearrangement uses TRBV5-1 and TRBJ1-4; TRBD1 is a possible D gene (5 bases). Trimming cost V 5 bases and J 2 bases, with 13 bases left between them. Germline V gene sequence: CDR1 SGHRS, CDR2 YFSETQ. CDR3 length equals 15 residues. CDR3: CASRREGSTNEKLFF. The CDR3 region has the DNA TGCGCCAGCAGGAGGGAGGGGTCCACTAATGAAAAACTGTTTTTT.

V usage is TRBV3-1 and J usage is TRBJ2-1, with D uncertain. The V end lost 4 bases, the J end lost 8 bases, and 9 bases lay between the germline ends. Per germline, CDR1 LGHDT and CDR2 YNNKEL (reference sequence). The CDR3 is 12 amino acids. Here the CDR3 DNA reads TGTGCCAGCAGCCGACCCACTCATGAGCAGTTCTTC. This codes for CASSRPTHEQFF.

The rearrangement links TRBV6-2 or TRBV6-3 to TRBJ2-3; 7 nucleotides line up with TRBD2. Per the germline V gene, CDR1 is MNHEY and CDR2 is SVGEGT. This CDR3 is 16 amino acids long. Trimming removed 4 bases from V and 0 bases from J; junction bases left unmatched: 7. CDR3 loop: CASSSSSGYSTDTQYF. The CDR3 coding sequence is TGTGCCAGCAGTTCCTCTAGCGGATATAGCACAGATACGCAGTATTTT.

In its sample, this clonotype was seen many times. This chain joins TRBV15 and TRBJ2-7; D is ambiguous. Between the trimmed V and J ends, which lost 3 bases and 0 bases, there was a span of 9 bases. The CDR3 consists of 14 residues. In germline, CDR1 is LNHNV, CDR2 YYDKDF (reference sequence). The CDR3 protein is CATSSLQSSYEQYF. CDR3 coding DNA: TGTGCCACCAGCAGTCTCCAAAGCTCCTACGAGCAGTACTTC. The full variable domain, rest sourced from reference TRBV15 and TRBJ2-7, is DAMVIQNPRYQVTQFGKPVTLSCSQTLNHNVMYWYQQKSSQAPKLLFHYYDKDFNNEADTPDNFQSRRPNTSFCFLDIRSPGLGDTAMYLCATSSLQSSYEQYFGPGTRLTVT.

V gene TRBV3-1 combines with J gene TRBJ2-7; 8 positions match TRBD1. This CDR3 region has 13 residues. J gave up 2 bases and V 9 bases, and 6 bases lay outside the gene matches. Germline V gene lookup returns CDR1 LGHDT and CDR2 YNNKEL (reference sequence). The CDR3 here is CASGQGLTYEQYF. The DNA of the CDR3 is TGTGCCAGTGGACAGGGTTTAACCTACGAGCAGTACTTC.

In this sample, this clonotype turned up a few times. The chain recombines TRBV12-3 or TRBV12-4 with TRBJ2-7, with a tentative D call TRBD1 (6 bases). Trimming removed 5 bases at V and 4 bases at J, with 15 bases between. The CDR3 spans 14 residues. The CDR3 spells CASSLRGRWYEQYF. CDR3 DNA: TGTGCCAGCAGTCTCAGGGGAAGATGGTACGAGCAGTACTTC.

The rearrangement joins TRBV20-1 to TRBJ2-5, with a weak D call TRBD2 (6 bases). Deletions cut 1 base from V and 5 bases from J, with 17 bases between. This CDR3 comprises 15 residues. The germline gives CDR1 DFQATT, CDR2 SNEGSKA (reference sequence). The DNA for the CDR3 is TGCAGTGCTAGAGGTATTTCGGGAGTGGATGAGACCCAGTACTTC. Amino acid sequence: CSARGISGVDETQYF.

The chain carries TRBV5-4 and TRBJ1-2, with D tentatively TRBD1 (5 bases). Germline lookup yields CDR1 SGHNT and CDR2 YYREEE (reference sequence). This CDR3 spans 17 amino acids. V was pared by 7 bases and J by 1 base, with 23 bases between. In DNA form, the CDR3 reads TGTGCCAGCGGCCCCGGGGACCTTTACTACCGTAACTATGGCTACACCTTC. Translating it yields CASGPGDLYYRNYGYTF.

This clonotype was counted only a few times. The chain uses TRBV4-3 and TRBJ1-4; D may be TRBD1 (6 bases). The CDR3 is 15 amino acids. Trimming pared 0 bases from V and 8 bases from J, leaving 13 bases between. Germline V gives CDR1 LGHNA, CDR2 YSLEER. The CDR3 loop is CASSQEWGAREKLFF. In DNA, the CDR3 is TGCGCCAGCAGCCAAGAATGGGGGGCGAGGGAAAAACTGTTTTTT.